This TCR beta chain originates from a study of blood T cell repertoires in COVID-19 (dated by TCRdb to 2018 to 2021). Looking at the study overall: Collaborator samples came from the United States, Italy and Spain and covered acute and convalescent phases of COVID-19. The prospective study material was composed of cDNA or gDNA derived from T cells, B-cell-depleted T cells, or PBMCs. Deeply sampled blood TCRbeta repertoires from subjects exposed to, actively infected with, or recovered from COVID-19 were included in the dataset. A freely available public database, intended as a resource for researchers studying the immune response to SARS-CoV-2, is where the repertoires were released. The samples were drawn from the first 160 participants of the ongoing ImmuneRACE study and from 1,254 subjects provided by 6 global collaborators. Nearly every sample came with metadata listing a de-identified subject ID, COVID-19 status, age in years and sex. HLA class I and class II types, where available, came from metadata supplied by the sample provider rather than from assay-based typing.

Study-wide conclusions, independent of this receptor: Clinical and demographic metadata were provided uncurated, with the amount varying by source and participant.

The collaborating institutions used their own protocols to collect whole blood in K2EDTA tubes. For TCRbeta analysis, collaborators shipped samples in one of three forms: frozen whole blood, isolated PBMCs, or DNA extracted from either of those sample types. The immunoSEQ Assay, a bias-controlled multiplex PCR, was used to amplify TCRbeta CDR3 regions from genomic DNA. For the original study's pipeline: Within the assay, amplification of reference gene primers was used to estimate how many nucleated cells each sample contained. To quantify the absolute abundance of each unique TCRbeta CDR3 rearrangement, sequence reads were collapsed and filtered. Productive Simpson clonality was computed per sample as the square root of Simpson's diversity index over productive rearrangements. Drawn from immuneACCESS, this table holds only the in-frame rearrangements with V and J called that TCRdb kept. Clones are partly lost; checked studies trace under half to an unresolved V gene and leave the rest unexplained. From that table come the V and J calls and clone size; the DNA was used to work out D and trimming. Across this sample there are approximately 97,000 clones, with over 75% seen only once. The ten most abundant clones make up just under 20% of the sample.

Notes on this clone: Its antigen specificity is not known. Within one base of it there is no much larger clone, and no base qualities were kept.

From a lookup of the germline V gene, CDR1 and CDR2 are MNHNS and SASEGT. Including cysteine and phenylalanine, the CDR3 has 17 amino acids. Only CDR3 DNA remains: 51 bases, in frame from the first base. The germline V end is reduced by 0 bases and the J end by 8 bases; junction bases left unmatched: 10. Material: peripheral blood. The chain is made from TRBV6-1 and TRBJ2-1; 10 bases in the middle match TRBD2. The receptor comes from a human donor in a cohort sampled during active COVID-19. Read as DNA, the sequence is TGTGCCAGCAGTGAAGCCGGAGGAGCGGGAGGGGTGGATGAGCAGTTCTTC. Protein translation: CASSEAGGAGGVDEQFF.